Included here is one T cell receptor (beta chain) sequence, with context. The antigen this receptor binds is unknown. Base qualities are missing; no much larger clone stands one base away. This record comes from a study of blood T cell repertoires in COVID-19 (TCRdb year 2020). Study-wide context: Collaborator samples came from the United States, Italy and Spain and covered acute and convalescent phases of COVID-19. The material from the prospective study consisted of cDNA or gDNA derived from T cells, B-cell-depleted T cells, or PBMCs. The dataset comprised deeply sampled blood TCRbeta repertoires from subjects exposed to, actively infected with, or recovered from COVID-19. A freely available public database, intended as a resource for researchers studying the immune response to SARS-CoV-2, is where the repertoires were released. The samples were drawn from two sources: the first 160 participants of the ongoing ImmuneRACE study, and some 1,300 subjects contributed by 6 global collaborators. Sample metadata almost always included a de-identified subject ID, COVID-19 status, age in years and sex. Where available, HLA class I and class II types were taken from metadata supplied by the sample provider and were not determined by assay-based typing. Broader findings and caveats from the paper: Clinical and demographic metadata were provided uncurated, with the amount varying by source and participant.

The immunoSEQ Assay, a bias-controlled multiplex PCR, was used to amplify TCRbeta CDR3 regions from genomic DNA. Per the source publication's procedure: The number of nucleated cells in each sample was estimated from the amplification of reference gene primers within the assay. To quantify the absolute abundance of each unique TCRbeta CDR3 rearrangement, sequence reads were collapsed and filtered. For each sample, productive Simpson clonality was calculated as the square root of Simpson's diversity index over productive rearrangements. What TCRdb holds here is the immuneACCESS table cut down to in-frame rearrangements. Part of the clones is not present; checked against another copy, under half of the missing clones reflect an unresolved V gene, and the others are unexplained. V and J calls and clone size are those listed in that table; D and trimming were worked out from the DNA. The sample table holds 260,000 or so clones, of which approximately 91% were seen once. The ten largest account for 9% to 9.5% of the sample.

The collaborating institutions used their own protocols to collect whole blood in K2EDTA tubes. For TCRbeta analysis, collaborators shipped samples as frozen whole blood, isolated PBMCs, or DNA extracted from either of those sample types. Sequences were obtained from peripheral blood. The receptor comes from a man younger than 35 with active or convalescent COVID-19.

The nucleotide sequence is TGTGCCAGTAGTATAGACACAGGGGTGTTCGGACAGCCCCAGCATTTT. It translates as CASSIDTGVFGQPQHF. The rearranged segments are TRBV19 and TRBJ1-5, with TRBD1 matching 7 junction bases. The CDR3 sequence holds 16 residues, the cysteine and phenylalanine included. Here the CDR3 DNA is all that survives: 48 bases in frame from base 1. Compared with germline, V lacks 0 bases and J lacks 7 bases; bases without a gene match: 9. CDR1 LNHDA and CDR2 SQIVND are derived from the germline V gene (reference sequence). Beyond the CDR3, the reference TRBV19 and TRBJ1-5 genes provide the residues; the full variable domain reads: DGGITQSPKYLFRKEGQNVTLSCEQNLNHDAMYWYRQDPGQGLRLIYYSQIVNDFQKGDIAEGYSVSREKKESFPLTVTSAQKNPTAFYLCASSIDTGVFGQPQHFGDGTRLSIL.